The 3 T cell receptor beta chains given below trace back to one sample, sequenced in a study of blood T cell repertoires in COVID-19 (dated by TCRdb to 2020 to 2022). Library prep was done by the immunoSEQ multiplex PCR assay. The table comes from immuneACCESS by way of TCRdb, which keeps in-frame sequences with V and J called. Part of the clones is missing from these tables; in studies checked, under half for an unresolved V gene and the rest for unknown reasons. Here the sample has hundreds of thousands of clones; approximately 86% occur a single time. The ten largest clones add up to roughly 0.8% of the sample. The sample was peripheral blood. These receptors were obtained from a woman aged 25 to 39 with acute or convalescent COVID-19.

The chain links TRBV7-2 to TRBJ2-3; TRBD2 matches at 7 bases. V was pared by 4 bases and J by 0 bases, with 4 bases of the junction left unmatched. This CDR3 is built from 15 residues. Germline V lookup: CDR1 SGHTA, CDR2 FQGNSA. CDR3 coding DNA: TGTGCCAGCAGCTCGGAGGGACTAAGCACAGATACGCAGTATTTT. Translating gives CASSSEGLSTDTQYF.

This clone was counted at least ten times. The chain has TRBV4-2 and TRBJ2-1, with 10 bases lining up with TRBD2. The V gene's germline CDR1 is LGHNA and CDR2 YNFKEQ. Germline trimming cut 0 bases from V and 13 bases from J; bases unmatched to any gene: 6. This CDR3 has 14 amino acids. For the CDR3, the DNA is TGTGCCAGCAGCCAAGATAGGCTAGCGGGAGTCCAGTTCTTC. It codes for CASSQDRLAGVQFF.

The rearrangement uses TRBV9 and TRBJ1-6; 9 nucleotides match TRBD1. In germline, CDR1 is SGDLS, CDR2 YYNGEE. The CDR3 is 14 amino acids. After removal of 4 bases from V and 14 bases from J, the junction contained 10 bases not matched to a gene. In DNA, the CDR3 is TGTGCCAGCAGCACCCCCGGGACAGGGCCGTCCCTCCACTTT. Translation: CASSTPGTGPSLHF. Combining the CDR3 with reference TRBV9 and TRBJ1-6 gives the whole variable domain DSGVTQTPKHLITATGQRVTLRCSPRSGDLSVYWYQQSLDQGLQFLIQYYNGEERAKGNILERFSAQQFPDLHSELNLSSLELGDSALYFCASSTPGTGPSLHFGNGTRLTVT.